Each of the 22 T cell receptor beta chains below was sequenced from the same sample in a study of neoadjuvant nivolumab and ipilimumab in lung cancer. Some clones are missing from TCRdb's copy, which holds only in-frame ones; the method was immunoSEQ multiplex PCR. The sample shows 30,000 or so clones, roughly 90% of them seen only once. The sample in question was peripheral blood, obtained after neoadjuvant nivolumab, alone or with ipilimumab, at or shortly before surgery. The origin of the receptors is an adult with non-small cell lung cancer.

The chain employs TRBV19 and TRBJ2-2; D is possibly TRBD1 or TRBD2 (5 bases each). CDR3 length: 16 amino acids. Germline V gene sequence: CDR1 LNHDA, CDR2 SQIVND (reference sequence). The V gene lost 6 bases and the J gene lost 1 base, with 15 bases spanning the gap. The CDR3 loop reads CASRGAMGRNTGELFF. The CDR3 DNA sequence: TGTGCCAGTAGAGGGGCTATGGGACGGAACACCGGGGAGCTGTTTTTT.

Note on this clone: Different DNA sequences within this sample yield the same CDR3. The V call is TRBV5-1, the J call TRBJ1-1; unclear D gene. CDR3 length: 11 amino acids. The germline V gene encodes CDR1 SGHRS and CDR2 YFSETQ. Trimming removed 8 bases from V and 1 base from J, with 6 bases in between. For the CDR3, the DNA is TGCGCCAGTCGGGCGAACACTGAAGCTTTCTTT. The encoded protein is CASRANTEAFF.

The genes are TRBV5-1 and TRBJ2-4; D is perhaps TRBD2 (6 bases). Germline V gene lookup returns CDR1 SGHRS and CDR2 YFSETQ. V was trimmed by 4 bases and J by 5 bases, leaving 13 bases between them. CDR3 size: 14 residues. The CDR3 sequence is CASSRTGAENIQYF. The CDR3 coding sequence is TGCGCCAGCAGCAGGACGGGAGCTGAAAACATTCAGTACTTC.

The chain uses TRBV11-2 and TRBJ2-7, with D perhaps TRBD1 or TRBD2 (6 bases each). V was cut by 3 bases and J by 1 base, with 19 bases left in between. Germline CDR1 is SGHAT and CDR2 is FQNNGV. The CDR3 consists of 17 residues. In DNA form, the CDR3 reads TGTGCCAGCAGCTTCCCACGGCAGGGGAGGAGGTCCTACGAGCAGTACTTC. It codes for CASSFPRQGRRSYEQYF. Supplemented by reference TRBV11-2 and TRBJ2-7, the full variable domain reads EAGVAQSPRYKIIEKRQSVAFWCNPISGHATLYWYQQILGQGPKLLIQFQNNGVVDDSQLPKDRFSAERLKGVDSTLKIQPAKLEDSAVYLCASSFPRQGRRSYEQYFGPGTRLTVT.

In its sample, this clone was seen once. The chain is built from TRBV2 and TRBJ2-2; perhaps TRBD2 as D (5 bases). V was clipped by 0 bases and J by 5 bases, with 7 bases between them. Germline V gene sequence: CDR1 SNHLY, CDR2 FYNNEI. The CDR3 contains 14 residues. The CDR3: CASSEARATGELFF. DNA for the CDR3: TGTGCCAGCAGTGAAGCGCGGGCAACCGGGGAGCTGTTTTTT.

This clone was recorded a few times. The gene calls are TRBV5-1 and TRBJ2-7; possibly TRBD1 for D (6 bases). The CDR3 consists of 15 residues. Germline V gives CDR1 SGHRS, CDR2 YFSETQ. V was pared by 0 bases and J by 5 bases, with 15 bases between. The CDR3 nucleotides read TGCGCCAGCAGCTTGGAGCCTTCCAGGGGCCACGAGCAGTACTTC. Translating gives CASSLEPSRGHEQYF.

The chain combines TRBV10-3 with TRBJ1-1; 8 bases are a match to TRBD1. The CDR3 extends over 13 amino acids. The V segment lost 11 bases and the J segment 0 bases; nucleotides outside the gene matches: 5. CDR1 ENHRY and CDR2 SYGVKD come from the germline V gene. The CDR3 here is CACRDRMNTEAFF. The DNA for the CDR3 is TGTGCCTGCCGGGACAGGATGAACACTGAAGCTTTCTTT.

The chain carries TRBV5-4 and TRBJ2-1; 8 bases agree with TRBD2. This CDR3 contains 15 residues. V lost 4 bases, J lost 4 bases, and 7 bases stayed unmatched. Germline V gene sequence: CDR1 SGHNT, CDR2 YYREEE (reference sequence). This CDR3 reads CASSMGTRTYNEQFF. CDR3 bases: TGTGCCAGCAGCATGGGGACTAGGACGTACAATGAGCAGTTCTTC.

The chain combines TRBV2 with TRBJ2-7, with TRBD1 matching 8 bases. The CDR3 has 20 amino acids. The J segment lost 0 bases and the V segment lost 10 bases, leaving 26 bases of the junction unmatched. CDR1 and CDR2 from the germline V gene are SNHLY and FYNNEI. CDR3 in amino acids: CATTPAKAGGARRSSYEQYF. The DNA of the CDR3 is TGTGCCACCACGCCGGCAAAGGCAGGGGGCGCCAGGAGGAGCTCCTACGAGCAGTACTTC.

J is TRBJ2-5 and V is TRBV29-1; 8 bases are a match to TRBD1. CDR1 and CDR2 from the germline V gene are SQVTM and ANQGSEA. The trim removed 6 bases at V and 1 base at J, leaving 1 base unmatched. The CDR3 consists of 12 residues. This CDR3 is CSVDRAQETQYF. In DNA, the CDR3 is TGCAGCGTGGACAGGGCCCAAGAGACCCAGTACTTC.

This clone was detected a few times. The chain recombines TRBV5-6 with TRBJ2-7, with D possibly matching TRBD1 (6 bases). In germline, CDR1 is SGHDT, CDR2 YYEEEE. Trimming removed 3 bases at V and 7 bases at J, with 14 bases between. This CDR3 is built from 13 residues. DNA for the CDR3: TGTGCCAGCAGCTCAGGGGCGGCTTGGGAGCAGTACTTC. Residues: CASSSGAAWEQYF.

The chain uses TRBV5-1 and TRBJ2-4; TRBD1 might be the D (6 bases). This CDR3 is built from 15 residues. CDR1 and CDR2 (germline): SGHRS, YFSETQ. Trimming took off 3 bases at V and 0 bases at J, with 10 bases between the two ends. CDR3 bases: TGCGCCAGCAGCTATGCCAGGGGAGCCAAAAACATTCAGTACTTC. Protein product: CASSYARGAKNIQYF.

J is TRBJ2-7 and V is TRBV5-4; D possibly corresponds to TRBD1 (6 bases). V was trimmed by 5 bases and J by 3 bases, leaving 18 bases between them. The CDR3 is 15 amino acids. Germline assignment: CDR1 SGHNT and CDR2 YYREEE (reference sequence). For the CDR3, the DNA is TGTGCCAGCAGAAAGGATTCGGGACAACTCTACGAGCAGTACTTC. Amino acids: CASRKDSGQLYEQYF.

The CDR3 spells CASKRASSYNEQFF. CDR3 DNA: TGTGCCAGCAAGCGGGCCAGCTCCTACAATGAGCAGTTCTTC. The chain joins TRBV6-1 to TRBJ2-1, with D possibly matching TRBD2 (6 bases). V lost 7 bases and J lost 0, with 10 bases in between. From germline, CDR1 is MNHNS and CDR2 SASEGT. The CDR3 consists of 14 residues.

The chain links TRBV7-8 to TRBJ2-1; 14 nucleotides align to TRBD2. The CDR3 contains 19 residues. Germline V lookup: CDR1 SGHVS, CDR2 FQNEAQ. V was clipped by 0 bases and J by 5 bases; unmatched bases: 9. The CDR3 sequence is CASSLAGGLAGDFDNEQFF. In DNA form, the CDR3 reads TGTGCCAGCAGCTTAGCGGGGGGACTAGCGGGAGATTTCGACAATGAGCAGTTCTTC.

The V and J genes are TRBV5-6 and TRBJ2-5; D is undetermined. Trimming removed 0 bases at V and 5 bases at J, with 11 bases between. Germline-derived CDR1 and CDR2 are SGHDT and YYEEEE. This CDR3 contains 14 residues. CDR3 sequence: CASSLAHTSETQYF. The CDR3 DNA sequence: TGTGCCAGCAGCTTGGCCCACACTTCCGAGACCCAGTACTTC.

The rearrangement joins TRBV28 to TRBJ2-1; 12 bases line up with TRBD2. CDR1 is MDHEN, CDR2 SYDVKM, per germline. The CDR3 consists of 12 residues. The trim removed 10 bases at V and 9 bases at J, leaving 4 bases unmatched. The CDR3 region has the DNA TGTGCCACTAGCGGGAGGGCCTTTGAGCAGTTCTTC. Translated, it gives CATSGRAFEQFF.

J is TRBJ1-2 and V is TRBV5-1; D unclear. The CDR3 contains 14 residues. The V and J ends lost 0 bases and 1 base respectively, with 7 bases between them. Germline V gene data show CDR1 as SGHRS and CDR2 as YFSETQ. CDR3 sequence: CASSLVQNNYGYTF. In nucleotides, the CDR3 is TGCGCCAGCAGCTTGGTACAGAATAACTATGGCTACACCTTC.

This clone was recorded only once. The CDR3 nucleotides read TGTGCCAGCAGTGAAAATAACCGGGCGGCTTTCTTT. Its protein is CASSENNRAAFF. This chain links TRBV6-1 with TRBJ1-1; no firm D call. V was shortened by 2 bases and J by 11 bases, with 12 bases between the two germline ends. Germline loops: CDR1 MNHNS, CDR2 SASEGT. The CDR3 covers 12 residues.

The V call is TRBV27, the J call TRBJ2-1; D is uncertain. Germline CDR1 and CDR2: MNHEY and SMNVEV (reference sequence). The CDR3 length is 14 residues. Trimming removed 3 bases at V and 0 bases at J, with 6 bases between. The CDR3 sequence: CASSFKNSYNEQFF. The CDR3 DNA follows: TGTGCCAGCAGTTTCAAAAACTCCTACAATGAGCAGTTCTTC.

This clone was seen just once. The chain carries TRBV18 and TRBJ1-1; D call uncertain. The germline V and J ends were trimmed by 7 bases and 1 base, with 10 bases remaining between them. This CDR3 has 13 residues. Looked up from germline, CDR1 is KGHSH and CDR2 is LQKENI. CDR3 coding DNA: TGTGCCAGCTTAACCCAGCAGAACACTGAAGCTTTCTTT. As protein: CASLTQQNTEAFF.

The V call is TRBV10-2, the J call TRBJ2-7; TRBD2 agrees at 14 bases. This CDR3 spans 19 amino acids. CDR1 is WSHSY, CDR2 SAAADI, per germline. Unmatched junction bases numbered 9, after V lost 1 base and J lost 1 base. CDR3 protein: CASSEWPGLAGVLSYEQYF. The CDR3 bases are TGCGCCAGCAGTGAGTGGCCGGGACTAGCGGGAGTGTTATCCTACGAGCAGTACTTC.